One and the same sample provided the 32 T cell receptor beta chains below, sequenced in a study of technical replicates of blood from a handful of donors. Sequencing used immunoSEQ multiplex PCR; TCRdb keeps in-frame clones, though not all of them. The sample consists of about 73,000 clones, 90% to 95% of them appearing once. Sequencing was carried out using PBMCs. The receptors originated from a human donor in good health. Some clones in this sample may be carry-over from other donors' samples.

J is TRBJ1-5 and V is TRBV6-5, with 7 bases identical to TRBD1. This CDR3 spans 15 amino acids. Per germline, CDR1 MNHEY and CDR2 SVGAGI. J gave up 6 bases and V 6 bases, and 11 bases lay outside the gene matches. CDR3 residues: CASRSAAGGSQPQHF. For the CDR3, the DNA is TGTGCCAGCAGGTCCGCCGCAGGGGGTTCTCAGCCCCAGCATTTT.

The chain combines TRBV14 with TRBJ2-7; D call uncertain. With 2 bases removed from V and 5 bases from J, the gap between germline ends came to 13 bases. Looked up from germline, CDR1 is SGHDN and CDR2 is FVKESK. The CDR3 covers 14 residues. The CDR3 DNA follows: TGTGCCAGCAGCCAATTCCTAGGAGTAAACGAGCAGTACTTC. This codes for CASSQFLGVNEQYF. Full variable domain (missing parts from reference TRBV14 and TRBJ2-7): EAGVTQFPSHSVIEKGQTVTLRCDPISGHDNLYWYRRVMGKEIKFLLHFVKESKQDESGMPNNRFLAERTGGTYSTLKVQPAELEDSGVYFCASSQFLGVNEQYFGPGTRLTVT.

The chain is built from TRBV19 and TRBJ1-5; D is uncertain. V was pared by 8 bases and J by 6 bases, with 17 bases between. The germline CDR1 and CDR2 sequences are LNHDA and SQIVND (reference sequence). The CDR3 totals 14 residues. In DNA form, the CDR3 reads TGTGCCAGTCGGGTGGACTCGGCGGGTCAGCCCCAGCATTTT. Translation: CASRVDSAGQPQHF.

This chain connects TRBV5-8 to TRBJ1-4; unclear D gene. V lost 4 bases to trimming and J lost 5 bases, with 15 bases between them. The CDR3 has 15 residues. Germline-derived CDR1 and CDR2 are SGHTS and YDEGEE. CDR3 protein: CASSRGNRANEKLFF. The DNA of the CDR3 is TGTGCCAGCAGCCGAGGGAACAGAGCGAATGAAAAACTGTTTTTT. Filled out from reference TRBV5-8 and TRBJ1-4, the complete variable domain reads EAGVTQSPTHLIKTRGQQATLRCSPISGHTSVYWYQQALGLGLQFLLWYDEGEERNRGNFPPRFSGRQFPNYSSELNVNALELEDSALYLCASSRGNRANEKLFFGSGTQLSVL.

The CDR3 region is CASSILDSLPLEAFF. Written as DNA, the CDR3 is TGTGCCAGTAGTATTTTGGACAGCCTCCCCCTTGAAGCTTTCTTT. V gene TRBV19 combines with J gene TRBJ1-1, with D perhaps matching TRBD1 (6 bases). Germline CDR1 LNHDA, CDR2 SQIVND (reference sequence). CDR3 length equals 15 residues. V was shortened by 3 bases and J by 7 bases, with 18 bases between the two germline ends.

This rearrangement joins TRBV7-2 to TRBJ2-5, with 8 bases that match TRBD2. J was trimmed by 7 bases and V by 1 base; bases with no gene match: 8. Germline lookup yields CDR1 SGHTA and CDR2 FQGNSA. This CDR3 region has 15 residues. CDR3: CASSLDPGGVGTQYF. In DNA, the CDR3 is TGTGCCAGCAGCTTAGATCCCGGGGGGGTGGGGACCCAGTACTTC.

This sequence joins TRBV7-6 and TRBJ2-1; 9 bases map to TRBD2. CDR1 is SGHVS, CDR2 FNYEAQ, per germline. J was trimmed by 3 bases and V by 1 base; bases with no gene match: 1. The CDR3 length is 15 residues. CDR3 loop: CASSLVAGVYNEQFF. For the CDR3, the DNA is TGTGCCAGCAGCTTAGTAGCGGGAGTCTACAATGAGCAGTTCTTC.

The rearrangement links TRBV2 to TRBJ2-3; 13 bases agree with TRBD2. This CDR3 has 16 residues. Germline V CDR1 and CDR2: SNHLY, FYNNEI. Trimming removed 5 bases from V and 2 bases from J; junction bases left unmatched: 4. The CDR3 sequence is CASSSGLAGVTDTQYF. The CDR3 region has the DNA TGTGCCAGCAGTTCCGGACTAGCGGGAGTCACAGATACGCAGTATTTT.

V usage is TRBV5-1 and J usage is TRBJ2-1; TRBD2 matches 13 bases. Germline values: CDR1 SGHRS, CDR2 YFSETQ. V trimming: 3 bases; J trimming: 12 bases; junction bases outside the gene matches: 6. The CDR3 is made up of 14 amino acids. The CDR3 sequence: CASSYGLAGEWQFF. CDR3 DNA: TGCGCCAGCAGCTATGGACTAGCGGGAGAATGGCAGTTCTTC. Using reference TRBV5-1 and TRBJ2-1 for the parts outside the CDR3, the full variable domain is KAGVTQTPRYLIKTRGQQVTLSCSPISGHRSVSWYQQTPGQGLQFLFEYFSETQRNKGNFPGRFSGRQFSNSRSEMNVSTLELGDSALYLCASSYGLAGEWQFFGPGTRLTVL.

The gene calls are TRBV5-1 and TRBJ1-1; D gene unclear. V was trimmed by 1 base and J by 1 base, leaving 2 bases between them. The length of the CDR3 is 12 residues. Germline values: CDR1 SGHRS, CDR2 YFSETQ. CDR3 region: CASSLQNTEAFF. CDR3 bases: TGCGCCAGCAGCTTGCAGAACACTGAAGCTTTCTTT.

The chain is built from TRBV7-3 and TRBJ2-1, with D tentatively TRBD2 (5 bases). Trimming left V 2 bases short and J 4 bases short, with 9 bases between. Germline V gives CDR1 SGHTA, CDR2 FQGTGA. This CDR3 spans 14 amino acids. CDR3 region: CASSLQAAYNEQFF. In DNA form, the CDR3 reads TGTGCCAGCAGCTTACAAGCGGCGTACAATGAGCAGTTCTTC.

V is TRBV6-1 and J is TRBJ1-5; 9 nucleotides agree with TRBD1. Per the germline V gene, CDR1 is MNHNS and CDR2 is SASEGT. The CDR3 spans 18 residues. The J segment lost 0 bases and the V segment lost 4 bases, leaving 10 bases of the junction unmatched. The CDR3 nucleotides are TGTGCCAGCAGTGGCGCCGGGACAGGGTATGGTAGCAATCAGCCCCAGCATTTT. It translates to CASSGAGTGYGSNQPQHF.

This sequence joins TRBV7-9 and TRBJ1-4, with D perhaps matching TRBD1 (6 bases). Trimming shortened V by 1 base and J by 7 bases, and 13 bases separated the two germline ends. The CDR3 covers 15 residues. Germline V gene data show CDR1 as SEHNR and CDR2 as FQNEAQ (reference sequence). DNA for the CDR3: TGTGCCAGCAGCTTAGTTCAGGGGTTGGGTGAAAAACTGTTTTTT. Translating it yields CASSLVQGLGEKLFF.

V and J are TRBV9 and TRBJ2-6; unclear D gene. This CDR3 has 15 residues. The V and J ends lost 3 bases and 4 bases respectively, with 11 bases between them. In germline, CDR1 is SGDLS, CDR2 YYNGEE. CDR3 residues: CASSGAHLGANVLTF. The CDR3 nucleotides read TGTGCCAGCAGCGGAGCCCACCTCGGGGCCAACGTCCTGACTTTC.

This rearrangement joins TRBV6-5 to TRBJ2-3; 11 positions match TRBD2. Germline V gene lookup returns CDR1 MNHEY and CDR2 SVGAGI. The J segment lost 6 bases and the V segment lost 2 bases, leaving 7 bases of the junction unmatched. The CDR3 covers 16 residues. CDR3 region: CASSYALAGGLDTQYF. The CDR3 DNA follows: TGTGCCAGCAGTTACGCCCTAGCGGGGGGCCTGGATACGCAGTATTTT.

This chain connects TRBV7-8 to TRBJ2-3; 8 bases are a match to TRBD1. The CDR3 totals 15 residues. V was clipped by 2 bases and J by 5 bases; unmatched bases: 6. The germline V gene encodes CDR1 SGHVS and CDR2 FQNEAQ. The CDR3 region has the DNA TGTGCCAGCAGCTTACGACAGGGGCGGGAAGATACGCAGTATTTT. Translating gives CASSLRQGREDTQYF.

This CDR3 reads CASSGQGLNSPLHF. CDR3 coding DNA: TGTGCCAGCAGCGGACAGGGCCTTAATTCACCCCTCCACTTT. The chain joins TRBV5-6 to TRBJ1-6; 8 bases line up with TRBD1. With 4 bases clipped from V and 6 bases from J, the junction kept 3 bases outside the gene matches. CDR1 SGHDT and CDR2 YYEEEE come from the germline V gene. CDR3 length: 14 amino acids. The entire variable domain, with the rest obtained from reference TRBV5-6 and TRBJ1-6, is as follows: DAGVTQSPTHLIKTRGQQVTLRCSPKSGHDTVSWYQQALGQGPQFIFQYYEEEERQRGNFPDRFSGHQFPNYSSELNVNALLLGDSALYLCASSGQGLNSPLHFGNGTRLTVT.

This chain connects TRBV6-6 to TRBJ2-7; 8 bases are shared with TRBD1. The CDR3 has 14 residues. CDR1 and CDR2 from the germline V gene are MNHNY and SVGAGI (reference sequence). The J segment lost 5 bases and the V segment lost 6 bases, leaving 9 bases of the junction unmatched. DNA of the CDR3: TGTGCCAGCAGCACCGGACAGGGTGGGCACGAGCAGTACTTC. The encoded protein is CASSTGQGGHEQYF.

The chain joins TRBV6-5 to TRBJ2-7; a weak D match, TRBD2 (6 bases). V was trimmed by 3 bases and J by 6 bases, leaving 9 bases between them. The CDR3 has 12 residues. Looked up from germline, CDR1 is MNHEY and CDR2 is SVGAGI. DNA of the CDR3: TGTGCCAGCAGTTATCTGGGGGGCGAGCAGTACTTC. Encoded protein: CASSYLGGEQYF.

The genes are TRBV19 and TRBJ1-1, with D unresolved. Germline CDR1 reads LNHDA; CDR2 reads SQIVND (reference sequence). V lost 4 bases to trimming and J lost 0 bases, with 3 bases between them. This CDR3 has 12 amino acids. The CDR3 protein is CASSTLNTEAFF. CDR3 nucleotides: TGTGCCAGTAGTACTCTGAACACTGAAGCTTTCTTT.

This rearrangement joins TRBV5-1 to TRBJ1-1, with TRBD1 as a possible D gene (5 bases). The CDR3 loop spans 15 amino acids. Trimming stripped 4 bases from V and 4 bases from J, with 17 bases between. Germline lookup yields CDR1 SGHRS and CDR2 YFSETQ. The chain's CDR3 is CASSPLGGSTTEAFF. The CDR3 DNA is TGCGCCAGCAGCCCCCTGGGGGGGTCTACCACTGAAGCTTTCTTT. The entire variable domain, with the rest obtained from reference TRBV5-1 and TRBJ1-1, is as follows: KAGVTQTPRYLIKTRGQQVTLSCSPISGHRSVSWYQQTPGQGLQFLFEYFSETQRNKGNFPGRFSGRQFSNSRSEMNVSTLELGDSALYLCASSPLGGSTTEAFFGQGTRLTVV.

The chain uses TRBV9 and TRBJ1-2; a possible D gene is TRBD1 (6 bases). V gave up 3 bases and J gave up 6 bases, with 24 bases separating them. The germline V gene has CDR1 SGDLS and CDR2 YYNGEE. The CDR3 is 17 amino acids. As DNA, the CDR3 is TGTGCCAGCAGCGCCGACAAATTACAGGGAGCGGCGGATGGCTACACCTTC. As protein: CASSADKLQGAADGYTF.

The chain is built from TRBV7-9 and TRBJ1-1, with 9 nucleotides matching TRBD1. The CDR3 covers 14 residues. Trimming removed 5 bases from V and 4 bases from J; junction bases left unmatched: 5. Germline CDR1 SEHNR, CDR2 FQNEAQ (reference sequence). Here the CDR3 reads CASSPTGGLTEAFF. DNA of the CDR3: TGTGCCAGCAGCCCGACAGGGGGTCTCACTGAAGCTTTCTTT.

The sample holds one count of this clone. The CDR3 region is CASSVRPASGYSTDTQYF. For the CDR3, the DNA is TGTGCCAGCAGCGTCCGACCGGCTAGCGGATATAGCACAGATACGCAGTATTTT. J is TRBJ2-3 and V is TRBV9; 7 nucleotides agree with TRBD2. V shed 2 bases and J 0 bases; nucleotides not matched to a gene: 12. Germline V gives CDR1 SGDLS, CDR2 YYNGEE. This CDR3 is built from 18 residues.

The chain carries TRBV19 and TRBJ2-4; tentative D call: TRBD1 (5 bases). The germline CDR1 and CDR2 sequences are LNHDA and SQIVND (reference sequence). The CDR3 totals 13 residues. V shed 4 bases and J shed 7 bases, with 11 bases lying between them. CDR3 sequence reads: CASSKDSMNIQYF. CDR3 coding DNA: TGTGCCAGTAGTAAAGACAGTATGAACATTCAGTACTTC.

V gene TRBV14 combines with J gene TRBJ1-2, with a tentative D call TRBD1 (5 bases). V gave up 1 base and J gave up 6 bases, with 12 bases separating them. The CDR3 loop spans 14 amino acids. CDR1 SGHDN and CDR2 FVKESK come from the germline V gene. The CDR3 nucleotides read TGTGCCAGCAGCCAAGTTCCAGGGTTTAATGGCTACACCTTC. This codes for CASSQVPGFNGYTF.

This rearrangement joins TRBV11-3 to TRBJ2-1; D gene ambiguous. CDR3 length: 14 amino acids. V was pared by 0 bases and J by 6 bases, with 9 bases between. Germline CDR1 is SGHNT and CDR2 is YENEEA. In DNA form, the CDR3 reads TGTGCCAGCAGCTTAGAGTCGACAATCAATGAGCAGTTCTTC. Encoded protein: CASSLESTINEQFF.

The J gene is TRBJ2-7, the V gene TRBV6-1; 10 bases line up with TRBD1. CDR3 length: 15 residues. CDR1 and CDR2 (germline): MNHNS, SASEGT. V lost 6 bases, J lost 2 bases, and 7 bases stayed unmatched. The CDR3 nucleotides read TGTGCCAGCAGCTCCGCTGGGACAGGGGCCTACGAGCAGTACTTC. Protein: CASSSAGTGAYEQYF.

This clone occurred once. V gene TRBV19 combines with J gene TRBJ2-1; 9 bases fit TRBD2. The CDR3 covers 15 residues. After removal of 2 bases from V and 5 bases from J, the junction contained 4 bases not matched to a gene. In germline, CDR1 is LNHDA, CDR2 SQIVND (reference sequence). The CDR3 spells CASSINSGGHNEQFF. CDR3 in DNA: TGTGCCAGTAGTATAAATAGCGGGGGACACAATGAGCAGTTCTTC.

The chain combines TRBV5-8 with TRBJ1-1; a possible D gene is TRBD1 (5 bases). Germline CDR1 is SGHTS and CDR2 is YDEGEE. Trimming took off 5 bases at V and 8 bases at J, with 10 bases between the two ends. This CDR3 has 11 amino acids. The CDR3 sequence: CASSLRGEAFF. In DNA, the CDR3 is TGTGCCAGCAGTCTAAGGGGCGAAGCTTTCTTT.

V gene TRBV5-6 combines with J gene TRBJ2-7; TRBD1 aligns across 7 bases. The CDR3 contains 15 residues. Unmatched junction bases numbered 8, after V lost 4 bases and J lost 1 base. The V gene's germline CDR1 is SGHDT and CDR2 YYEEEE. CDR3 bases: TGTGCCAGCAGCCTCCCAGGGGGTTTATCCTACGAGCAGTACTTC. Translating gives CASSLPGGLSYEQYF.

The J gene is TRBJ2-1, the V gene TRBV18; D might be TRBD1 (6 bases). CDR3 length: 14 amino acids. Germline loops: CDR1 KGHSH, CDR2 LQKENI. V shed 6 bases and J shed 9 bases, with 18 bases lying between them. In nucleotides, the CDR3 is TGTGCCAGCTCCCCGCAGGGACATCCGGCTGAGCAGTTCTTC. Translated, it gives CASSPQGHPAEQFF.